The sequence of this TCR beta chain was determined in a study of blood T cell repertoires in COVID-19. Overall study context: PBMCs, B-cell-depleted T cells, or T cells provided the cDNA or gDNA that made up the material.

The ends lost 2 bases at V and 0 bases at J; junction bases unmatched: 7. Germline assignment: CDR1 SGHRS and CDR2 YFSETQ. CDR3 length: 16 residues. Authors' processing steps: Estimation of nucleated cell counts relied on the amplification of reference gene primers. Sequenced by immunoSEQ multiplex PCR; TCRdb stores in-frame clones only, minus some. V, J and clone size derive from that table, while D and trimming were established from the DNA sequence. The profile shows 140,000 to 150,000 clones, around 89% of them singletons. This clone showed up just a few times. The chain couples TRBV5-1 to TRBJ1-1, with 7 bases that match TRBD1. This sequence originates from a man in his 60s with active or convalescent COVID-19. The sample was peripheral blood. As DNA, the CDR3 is TGCGCCAGCAGCTTAGGAAGGGGGCGATTGAACACTGAAGCTTTCTTT. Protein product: CASSLGRGRLNTEAFF.